The 32 T cell receptor beta chains given below trace back to one sample, sequenced in a study of shared clonotypes between healthy human individuals. This table comes from immunoSEQ multiplex PCR, and its TCRdb copy is limited to in-frame clones, with some not included. The repertoire includes approximately 2.3 million clones, 85% to 95% of them detected once, and around 0.4% sits in the top ten. Sequencing was carried out using naive CD4+ T cells from PBMCs. Subset: CD45RA+ positively selected. All receptors come from a man aged 18 to 35 in good health. Some clones in this sample may be carry-over from other donors' samples.

DNA of the CDR3: TGCGCCAGCAGCGGCCCTGGAGCGCGAGTCTCCTACGAGCAGTACTTC. This sequence encodes CASSGPGARVSYEQYF. The chain carries TRBV5-1 and TRBJ2-7; no clear D gene. The CDR3 is 16 residues long. Trimming removed 4 bases from V and 0 bases from J, with 17 bases in between. Germline V gene sequence: CDR1 SGHRS, CDR2 YFSETQ.

The V gene is TRBV18, the J gene TRBJ1-1; D gene unclear. CDR1 KGHSH and CDR2 LQKENI come from the germline V gene. This CDR3 comprises 15 residues. The V end was cut by 3 bases, the J end by 6 bases, with 17 bases between. The CDR3 loop reads CASSPRTDRGAEAFF. CDR3 coding DNA: TGTGCCAGCTCACCCCGGACGGATCGAGGAGCTGAAGCTTTCTTT.

Worth noting for this clone: The same CDR3 arises from other DNA sequences in this sample as well. The genes are TRBV28 and TRBJ1-2; 9 nucleotides agree with TRBD1. The CDR3 sequence is 15 residues long. Germline V gene lookup returns CDR1 MDHEN and CDR2 SYDVKM. After removal of 1 base from V and 4 bases from J, the junction contained 4 bases not matched to a gene. CDR3 nucleotide sequence: TGTGCCAGCAGTTTATCTGGGACAGGGCTCTATGGCTACACCTTC. Its translation is CASSLSGTGLYGYTF.

V gene TRBV6-6 combines with J gene TRBJ1-4; 7 bases line up with TRBD1. Per the germline V gene, CDR1 is MNHNY and CDR2 is SVGAGI (reference sequence). This CDR3 is built from 11 residues. J lost 14 bases, V lost 5 bases, and 5 bases had no gene match. The CDR3 nucleotides read TGTGCCAGCAGTCCCGGGACAGTGCTGTTTTTT. As protein: CASSPGTVLFF.

J is TRBJ2-1 and V is TRBV25-1, with a tentative D call TRBD1 (5 bases). The CDR3 is made up of 15 amino acids. CDR1 MGHDK and CDR2 SYGVNS come from the germline V gene. Trimming took off 4 bases at V and 5 bases at J, with 15 bases between the two ends. The CDR3 protein is CASSAGPPRDNEQFF. The CDR3 DNA reads as TGTGCCAGCAGTGCAGGGCCCCCCCGGGACAATGAGCAGTTCTTC.

The chain carries TRBV13 and TRBJ2-5, with D possibly being TRBD1 or TRBD2 (5 bases each). The germline CDR1 and CDR2 sequences are PRHDT and FYEKMQ (reference sequence). The CDR3 has 16 amino acids. Trimming removed 6 bases at V and 5 bases at J, with 22 bases between. DNA of the CDR3: TGTGCCAGCAGTCGTATCGGGGCCGCAGGTGGGGAGACCCAGTACTTC. Translation gives CASSRIGAAGGETQYF.

The chain has TRBV18 and TRBJ1-1, with D tentatively TRBD1 (6 bases). Germline-derived CDR1 and CDR2 are KGHSH and LQKENI. The CDR3 contains 13 residues. Trimming stripped 11 bases from V and 2 bases from J, with 15 bases between. CDR3 amino acids: CALGAGVNTEAFF. CDR3 DNA sequence: TGTGCCTTGGGGGCAGGTGTTAACACTGAAGCTTTCTTT. Based on the CDR3 plus reference TRBV18 and TRBJ1-1, the full variable domain is NAGVMQNPRHLVRRRGQEARLRCSPMKGHSHVYWYRQLPEEGLKFMVYLQKENIIDESGMPKERFSAEFPKEGPSILRIQQVVRGDSAAYFCALGAGVNTEAFFGQGTRLTVV.

The chain carries TRBV5-8 and TRBJ1-4; a possible D gene is TRBD1 (5 bases). CDR1 is SGHTS and CDR2 is YDEGEE in the germline V gene. The CDR3 runs to 16 residues. The V gene lost 4 bases and the J gene lost 3 bases, with 16 bases spanning the gap. CDR3 amino acids: CASSPGRAGPNEKLFF. The CDR3 coding sequence is TGTGCCAGCAGCCCTGGGAGGGCGGGACCTAATGAAAAACTGTTTTTT.

This chain links TRBV6-5 with TRBJ2-7; perhaps TRBD1 as D (5 bases). CDR1 is MNHEY, CDR2 SVGAGI, per germline. V lost 6 bases, J lost 4 bases, and 16 bases lay in between. The CDR3 runs 14 residues. The CDR3 DNA is TGTGCCAGCAGCCCCTTTGACAGACTTTACGAGCAGTACTTC. Residues: CASSPFDRLYEQYF.

This clone was recorded once. Other nucleotide sequences in the sample specify the same CDR3. The V call is TRBV2, the J call TRBJ1-5; a weak D match, TRBD1 (5 bases). The germline gives CDR1 SNHLY, CDR2 FYNNEI. Trimming stripped 7 bases from V and 0 bases from J, with 7 bases between. The CDR3 spans 13 residues. CDR3 sequence (DNA): TGTGCCAGCACAGGGAATAGCAATCAGCCCCAGCATTTT. Encoded protein: CASTGNSNQPQHF. Full variable domain (remainder filled in from reference TRBV2 and TRBJ1-5): EPEVTQTPSHQVTQMGQEVILRCVPISNHLYFYWYRQILGQKVEFLVSFYNNEISEKSEIFDDQFSVERPDGSNFTLKIRSTKLEDSAMYFCASTGNSNQPQHFGDGTRLSIL.

The V and J genes are TRBV7-2 and TRBJ1-2; D ambiguous. Per germline, CDR1 SGHTA and CDR2 FQGNSA. This CDR3 has 14 amino acids. V shed 4 bases and J shed 5 bases, with 14 bases lying between them. The CDR3 here is CASSWEQNRYGYTF. CDR3 DNA sequence: TGTGCCAGCAGCTGGGAACAGAATCGGTATGGCTACACCTTC.

CDR3: CASSPHAPNTEAFF. CDR3 bases: TGTGCCAGCAGTCCCCACGCTCCGAACACTGAAGCTTTCTTT. The gene calls are TRBV28 and TRBJ1-1; D gene uncertain. Trimming took off 5 bases at V and 1 base at J, with 11 bases between the two ends. This CDR3 is built from 14 residues. Looked up from germline, CDR1 is MDHEN and CDR2 is SYDVKM.

As regards this clone: The same CDR3 can be traced to other DNA sequences in this sample. CDR3 coding DNA: TGCGCCAGCAGCCTCGGGACAGCCAGCTCCTACGAGCAGTACTTC. Translation: CASSLGTASSYEQYF. This rearrangement joins TRBV5-1 to TRBJ2-7, with 7 nucleotides matching TRBD1. In germline, CDR1 is SGHRS, CDR2 YFSETQ. J lost 0 bases, V lost 4 bases, and 7 bases had no gene match. CDR3 length: 15 residues.

The chain couples TRBV4-1 to TRBJ2-2; D call uncertain. Germline values: CDR1 MGHRA, CDR2 YSYEKL. V lost 6 bases to trimming and J lost 2 bases, with 13 bases between them. The CDR3 has 15 amino acids. CDR3 sequence reads: CASRTLSINTGELFF. The CDR3 DNA follows: TGCGCCAGCAGAACCCTTAGTATAAACACCGGGGAGCTGTTTTTT.

The chain combines TRBV30 with TRBJ2-1, with D unclear. The CDR3 has 13 amino acids. Germline V lookup: CDR1 GTSNPN, CDR2 SVGIG (reference sequence). V was cut by 0 bases and J by 7 bases, with 10 bases left in between. The CDR3 DNA reads TGTGCCTGGAGTGTCTCAGAAACGAATGAGCAGTTCTTC. This sequence encodes CAWSVSETNEQFF. The full variable domain, in which reference TRBV30 and TRBJ2-1 provide the parts outside the CDR3, is SQTIHQWPATLVQPVGSPLSLECTVEGTSNPNLYWYRQAAGRGLQLLFYSVGIGQISSEVPQNLSASRPQDRQFILSSKKLLLSDSGFYLCAWSVSETNEQFFGPGTRLTVL.

Concerning this clone itself: The same CDR3 also results from other DNA sequences found in this sample. The rearrangement uses TRBV28 and TRBJ1-2, with D maybe TRBD1 (6 bases). CDR3 length: 13 amino acids. The V end was cut by 7 bases, the J end by 4 bases, with 13 bases between. Germline V CDR1 and CDR2: MDHEN, SYDVKM. CDR3 sequence: CASTLRGGYGYTF. CDR3 DNA sequence: TGTGCCAGCACCTTACGAGGGGGCTATGGCTACACCTTC.

A remark on this clone: The identical CDR3 is also encoded by other nucleotide sequences in the sample. V usage is TRBV28 and J usage is TRBJ2-1; D unresolved. Trimming cost V 3 bases and J 2 bases, with 5 bases left between them. CDR1 is MDHEN, CDR2 SYDVKM, per germline. The length of the CDR3 is 13 residues. The CDR3, as DNA: TGTGCCAGCAGTTTTGGTCCCTACAATGAGCAGTTCTTC. It translates to CASSFGPYNEQFF.

This clone has just one count. The J gene is TRBJ1-1, the V gene TRBV6-1; D is ambiguous. V gave up 0 bases and J gave up 7 bases, with 9 bases separating them. Germline V CDR1 and CDR2: MNHNS, SASEGT. This CDR3 is 13 amino acids long. The CDR3, as DNA: TGTGCCAGCAGTGAAGCGCTAAGCTTTGAAGCTTTCTTT. Translated, it gives CASSEALSFEAFF.

V gene TRBV28 combines with J gene TRBJ1-1; unclear D gene. V lost 5 bases and J lost 1, with 11 bases in between. The germline gives CDR1 MDHEN, CDR2 SYDVKM. The CDR3 totals 14 residues. The CDR3 sequence is CASSDPSRNTEAFF. The CDR3 coding sequence is TGTGCCAGCAGTGACCCCTCACGGAACACTGAAGCTTTCTTT.

The chain has TRBV28 and TRBJ1-3, with 7 nucleotides matching TRBD1. The CDR3 spans 13 residues. Trimming at V came to 5 bases and at J to 6 bases, leaving 4 bases not matched to a gene. Per germline, CDR1 MDHEN and CDR2 SYDVKM. CDR3 residues: CASSRGLENTIYF. CDR3 nucleotide sequence: TGTGCCAGCAGTAGGGGGCTCGAAAACACCATATATTTT.

The rearrangement links TRBV5-1 to TRBJ1-4; maybe TRBD1 (5 bases). The CDR3 spans 15 residues. The germline V and J ends were trimmed by 4 bases and 7 bases, with 17 bases remaining between them. The germline gives CDR1 SGHRS, CDR2 YFSETQ. CDR3 loop: CASSSTRDLGEKLFF. The CDR3 DNA follows: TGCGCCAGCAGCAGCACCCGGGACTTAGGTGAAAAACTGTTTTTT.

The CDR3 nucleotides read TGTGCCAGCCGACGACAGGGGACCTTCTCTGGGGCCAACGTCCTGACTTTC. It is translated as CASRRQGTFSGANVLTF. The chain employs TRBV5-6 and TRBJ2-6; TRBD1 matches at 8 bases. The CDR3 is 17 residues long. Trimming took 7 bases from V and 0 from J; bases not matched to a gene: 9. Germline V CDR1 and CDR2: SGHDT, YYEEEE.

The rearrangement links TRBV19 to TRBJ2-7, with 8 bases aligning to TRBD2. The V and J ends lost 5 bases and 3 bases, in that order; junction bases with no gene match: 6. Germline CDR1 LNHDA, CDR2 SQIVND (reference sequence). The CDR3 is 14 residues long. The CDR3 loop is CASSLTGTSYEQYF. The DNA of the CDR3 is TGTGCCAGTAGTCTAACCGGGACTAGCTACGAGCAGTACTTC.

The chain employs TRBV5-1 and TRBJ2-7, with D possibly matching TRBD1 (7 bases). CDR3 size: 16 residues. The V and J ends lost 0 bases and 0 bases respectively, with 13 bases between them. Germline V CDR1 and CDR2: SGHRS, YFSETQ. The CDR3 DNA follows: TGCGCCAGCAGCTTGGTCGGCAGGGGGGTCTCCTACGAGCAGTACTTC. Its protein product is CASSLVGRGVSYEQYF. Looking up the rest from reference TRBV5-1 and TRBJ2-7 gives the full variable domain: KAGVTQTPRYLIKTRGQQVTLSCSPISGHRSVSWYQQTPGQGLQFLFEYFSETQRNKGNFPGRFSGRQFSNSRSEMNVSTLELGDSALYLCASSLVGRGVSYEQYFGPGTRLTVT.

The J gene is TRBJ2-3, the V gene TRBV6-6; D is unresolved. The V and J ends lost 6 bases and 4 bases respectively, with 14 bases between them. Germline V gene sequence: CDR1 MNHNY, CDR2 SVGAGI (reference sequence). The CDR3 runs 14 residues. As DNA, the CDR3 is TGTGCCAGCAGGGACCCCGACCGGGCAGATACGCAGTATTTT. Translation: CASRDPDRADTQYF.

The chain recombines TRBV5-1 with TRBJ2-6, with a tentative D call TRBD1 (5 bases). CDR1 is SGHRS and CDR2 is YFSETQ in the germline V gene. Deletions cut 4 bases from V and 0 bases from J, with 20 bases between. The CDR3 is 19 amino acids. The CDR3 spells CASSLLPGSLRSGANVLTF. DNA of the CDR3: TGCGCCAGCAGCCTCCTGCCAGGGTCACTCCGCTCTGGGGCCAACGTCCTGACTTTC.

The J gene is TRBJ1-5, the V gene TRBV28; D is ambiguous. V was clipped by 7 bases and J by 5 bases, with 15 bases between them. Germline V gene sequence: CDR1 MDHEN, CDR2 SYDVKM. The CDR3 consists of 14 residues. The CDR3 DNA reads TGTGCCAGCATCTTTTCCAGGATCGATCAGCCCCAGCATTTT. Its protein product is CASIFSRIDQPQHF. Using reference TRBV28 and TRBJ1-5 for the parts outside the CDR3, the full variable domain is DVKVTQSSRYLVKRTGEKVFLECVQDMDHENMFWYRQDPGLGLRLIYFSYDVKMKEKGDIPEGYSVSREKKERFSLILESASTNQTSMYLCASIFSRIDQPQHFGDGTRLSIL.

The chain is built from TRBV10-3 and TRBJ2-7; either TRBD1 or TRBD2 may supply D (5 bases each). This CDR3 spans 14 amino acids. The V gene's germline CDR1 is ENHRY and CDR2 SYGVKD. V gave up 4 bases and J gave up 0 bases, with 10 bases separating them. CDR3 in DNA: TGTGCCATCAGTGGCAAGGGGAGCTCCTACGAGCAGTACTTC. Amino acids: CAISGKGSSYEQYF.

Only a few counts were recorded for this clone. J is TRBJ1-1 and V is TRBV9, with D uncertain. The V end was cut by 6 bases, the J end by 4 bases, with 16 bases between. Germline CDR1 SGDLS, CDR2 YYNGEE. The CDR3 has 14 residues. CDR3 region: CASTGGINPTEAFF. In DNA form, the CDR3 reads TGTGCCAGCACCGGAGGAATCAATCCCACTGAAGCTTTCTTT.

The chain is built from TRBV29-1 and TRBJ1-2, with D tentatively TRBD1 (5 bases). V was clipped by 1 base and J by 5 bases, with 11 bases between them. In germline, CDR1 is SQVTM, CDR2 ANQGSEA. The CDR3 totals 13 residues. CDR3 nucleotides: TGCAGCGTTGAAGGAGGGTGGGGGTATGGCTACACCTTC. Its protein is CSVEGGWGYGYTF. Using reference TRBV29-1 and TRBJ1-2 for the parts outside the CDR3, the full variable domain is SAVISQKPSRDICQRGTSLTIQCQVDSQVTMMFWYRQQPGQSLTLIATANQGSEATYESGFVIDKFPISRPNLTFSTLTVSNMSPEDSSIYLCSVEGGWGYGYTFGSGTRLTVV.

The J gene is TRBJ2-1, the V gene TRBV19; D is possibly TRBD2 (6 bases). Germline V lookup: CDR1 LNHDA, CDR2 SQIVND (reference sequence). CDR3 length: 17 amino acids. V was clipped by 3 bases and J by 11 bases, with 26 bases between them. CDR3 DNA sequence: TGTGCCAGTAGTATCTCATTTACTAGCCACCCCACAATGAAGCAGTTCTTC. This gives the protein CASSISFTSHPTMKQFF.

This chain links TRBV27 with TRBJ1-1; possibly TRBD1 for D (5 bases). Germline lookup yields CDR1 MNHEY and CDR2 SMNVEV (reference sequence). V gave up 1 base and J gave up 1 base, with 10 bases separating them. The CDR3 extends over 15 amino acids. For the CDR3, the DNA is TGTGCCAGCAGTTTATGGGGACCGAGGAACACTGAAGCTTTCTTT. Its translation is CASSLWGPRNTEAFF.